The clone carrying this T cell receptor (beta chain) was observed once. The antigen is undetermined. TCRdb fed the reads into MiXCR, producing one record per CDR3 protein. The sample has a few hundred thousand distinct CDR3 sequences; about 42% are singletons. The data originate from a study of T cell repertoires in cytomegalovirus infection. Study conclusions and caveats: The study identified carriers of CMV plus the relevant HLA from cumulative public TCR beta family frequency. HLA-C-restricted, CMV-specific TCR beta clonotypes were dominant ex vivo.

From germline, CDR1 is SGDLS and CDR2 YYNGEE. The CDR3 runs 15 residues. The V gene end was trimmed by 7 bases and the J gene end by 9 bases; junction bases not matched to a gene: 10. The specimen comprised cultured PBMCs, sampled from culture after CMV antigen stimulation. This clonotype originated in a human donor in good health (CMV status not recorded). Some clones in this sample may be carry-over from other donors' samples. The chain carries TRBV9 and TRBJ1-6, with 10 bases identical to TRBD1. The CDR3 protein is CASGSGTGDRSPLHF. The CDR3, as DNA: TGTGCCAGCGGGTCCGGGACAGGGGATCGTTCACCCCTCCACTTT. The entire variable domain, with the rest obtained from reference TRBV9 and TRBJ1-6, is as follows: DSGVTQTPKHLITATGQRVTLRCSPRSGDLSVYWYQQSLDQGLQFLIQYYNGEERAKGNILERFSAQQFPDLHSELNLSSLELGDSALYFCASGSGTGDRSPLHFGNGTRLTVT.